This T cell receptor (beta chain) was documented in a study of CD4+ T cells in melanoma. TCRdb keeps only in-frame clones here, not all; method: immunoSEQ multiplex PCR. Of 10,000 to 13,000 clones listed, over 60% are singletons. This clone was counted a few times. Its specificity is not known. Study results and caveats: Neoantigen-specific CD4+ T cells in melanoma reportedly had diverse differentiation states. CD8+ T cell, macrophage and B cell function reportedly correlated with neoantigen-specific CD4+ T cells.

Sequencing was done on a sample of cells from a culture (not recorded whether cultured in vitro). The sequence derives from a human donor with melanoma.

Here the CDR3 reads CASSAGTGRNEQYF. CDR3 sequence (DNA): TGTGCCAGCAGCGCCGGGACAGGGCGCAACGAGCAGTACTTC. This chain connects TRBV5-4 to TRBJ2-7, with 9 bases matching TRBD1. With 4 bases clipped from V and 5 bases from J, the junction kept 7 bases outside the gene matches. The CDR3 is 14 residues long. Germline CDR1 reads SGHNT; CDR2 reads YYREEE (reference sequence).